A single sample is the source of the 19 T cell receptor beta chains below, sequenced in a study of low-dose radiotherapy and immunotherapy resistance in tumors. Gene-specific TRAV and TRBV primers were used for first-strand cDNA, covering alpha and beta chains. A roughly 22-cycle PCR with a constant-region primer and V-primer adapter amplified TCRs. TCRdb ran MiXCR on the reads and lists one entry per CDR3 protein. This repertoire shows 30,000 or so distinct CDR3 sequences, 45% to 50% found once; its top ten account for 4.5% to 6.5%. The time point here: after trial treatment. The treatment denotes: LDRT plus nivolumab, ipilimumab, low-dose cyclophosphamide and aspirin (RACIN trial). The specimen comprised PBMCs, sampled after low-dose radiotherapy plus immunotherapy. The source is a male donor with gallbladder cancer.

This clonotype was observed many times. This rearrangement joins TRBV20-1 to TRBJ2-1, with 13 nucleotides matching TRBD2. J gave up 12 bases and V 5 bases, and 1 base lay outside the gene matches. This CDR3 comprises 11 residues. Germline lookup yields CDR1 DFQATT and CDR2 SNEGSKA (reference sequence). CDR3 nucleotide sequence: TGCAGTGCTCGGACTAGCGGGGGGCAGTTCTTC. This codes for CSARTSGGQFF.

This clonotype was detected many times. The chain has TRBV7-4 and TRBJ2-3; 7 bases map to TRBD1. Germline CDR1 reads SGHVT; CDR2 reads SQSDAQ. Germline trimming cut 5 bases from V and 2 bases from J; bases unmatched to any gene: 7. The CDR3 spans 15 residues. CDR3 residues: CASSRSQGITDTQYF. Here the CDR3 DNA reads TGTGCCAGCAGCCGTTCACAGGGGATCACAGATACGCAGTATTTT. Full variable domain (remainder filled in from reference TRBV7-4 and TRBJ2-3): GAGVSQSPRYKVAKRGRDVALRCDSISGHVTLYWYRQTLGQGSEVLTYSQSDAQRDKSGRPSGRFSAERPERSVSTLKIQRTEQGDSAVYLCASSRSQGITDTQYFGPGTRLTVL.

V is TRBV20-1 and J is TRBJ2-1; tentatively, D is TRBD1 or TRBD2 (5 bases each). This CDR3 has 15 residues. CDR1 and CDR2 from the germline V gene are DFQATT and SNEGSKA (reference sequence). Trimming took 0 bases from V and 8 from J, leaving 17 bases between them. CDR3 loop: CSARDPGTPKDEQFF. CDR3 coding DNA: TGCAGTGCTAGAGACCCCGGGACCCCGAAGGATGAGCAGTTCTTC.

Comment on this clonotype: A far larger clone is only one base removed, so a read error is likely. The chain couples TRBV13 to TRBJ1-2, with a tentative D call TRBD1 (5 bases). Germline V gives CDR1 PRHDT, CDR2 FYEKMQ (reference sequence). The CDR3 has 15 amino acids. The CDR3 DNA reads TGTGCCACCAGCAGAGATCTCGACAGCCGGATAGGCTACGCCTTC. Translating gives CATSRDLDSRIGYAF.

The J gene is TRBJ2-1, the V gene TRBV12-3 or TRBV12-4; tentatively, D is TRBD2 (7 bases). V gave up 10 bases and J gave up 6 bases, with 19 bases separating them. The CDR3 has 14 residues. In nucleotides, the CDR3 is TGTGCCACCCCCGGAGGGGGGGCCTTCAATGAGCAGTTCTTC. Translating gives CATPGGGAFNEQFF.

In this sample, this clonotype is medium-sized. DNA for the CDR3: TGTGCCAGCAGCTTGTCTCCACGAGAAAACACCATATATTTT. Amino acids: CASSLSPRENTIYF. The chain links TRBV5-8 to TRBJ1-3; D uncertain. Trimming stripped 1 base from V and 6 bases from J, with 11 bases between. CDR3 length: 14 amino acids. Germline assignment: CDR1 SGHTS and CDR2 YDEGEE. Full variable domain (rest looked up from reference TRBV5-8 and TRBJ1-3): EAGVTQSPTHLIKTRGQQATLRCSPISGHTSVYWYQQALGLGLQFLLWYDEGEERNRGNFPPRFSGRQFPNYSSELNVNALELEDSALYLCASSLSPRENTIYFGEGSWLTVV.

The chain combines TRBV18 with TRBJ2-7; D is ambiguous. Germline assignment: CDR1 KGHSH and CDR2 LQKENI. The CDR3 runs to 14 residues. The V gene lost 6 bases and the J gene lost 0 bases, with 12 bases spanning the gap. CDR3: CASSLVAVSYEQYF. DNA for the CDR3: TGTGCCAGCTCTCTGGTCGCGGTCTCCTACGAGCAGTACTTC.

This clonotype is categorized as medium-sized. The rearrangement uses TRBV27 and TRBJ1-1; 9 nucleotides agree with TRBD1. The CDR3 is 15 residues long. Germline lookup yields CDR1 MNHEY and CDR2 SMNVEV (reference sequence). Trimming cost V 6 bases and J 0 bases; bases outside gene matches: 5. The CDR3 DNA sequence: TGTGCCAGCAGCCGGACAGGGGTTATGAACACTGAAGCTTTCTTT. It codes for CASSRTGVMNTEAFF.

The chain employs TRBV2 and TRBJ2-3, with 13 bases lining up with TRBD2. The CDR3 has 15 residues. The junction had 4 bases not matched to a gene; V was cut back by 5 bases and J by 5 bases. CDR1 is SNHLY and CDR2 is FYNNEI in the germline V gene. CDR3 DNA: TGTGCCAGCAGTAGGACTAGCGGGAGAAAAGATACGCAGTATTTT. Translation gives CASSRTSGRKDTQYF.

This clonotype was recorded at least ten times. CDR3: CASSWAGGDQETQYF. The DNA of the CDR3 is TGCGCCAGCAGCTGGGCAGGGGGAGATCAAGAGACCCAGTACTTC. The gene calls are TRBV5-1 and TRBJ2-5, with 7 bases lining up with TRBD1. Germline V CDR1 and CDR2: SGHRS, YFSETQ. The CDR3 contains 15 residues. With 3 bases clipped from V and 2 bases from J, the junction kept 7 bases outside the gene matches.

In this sample, this clonotype turned up many times. J is TRBJ2-3 and V is TRBV6-1; a weak D match, TRBD2 (5 bases). The CDR3 runs to 15 residues. Germline V gene sequence: CDR1 MNHNS, CDR2 SASEGT. V dropped 0 bases and J dropped 0 bases, with 7 bases sitting between them. The CDR3 region has the DNA TGTGCCAGCAGTGAAGCCCCGGGGAGCACAGATACGCAGTATTTT. It is translated as CASSEAPGSTDTQYF.

The rearrangement uses TRBV28 and TRBJ1-2, with D maybe TRBD1 (6 bases). CDR1 is MDHEN, CDR2 SYDVKM, per germline. This CDR3 has 14 amino acids. The V and J ends lost 7 bases and 4 bases respectively, with 16 bases between them. In DNA form, the CDR3 reads TGTGCCAGCATTACGGGGACAAGAGGCTATGGCTACACCTTC. Its translation is CASITGTRGYGYTF.

Relative to its sample, this clonotype is medium-sized. V usage is TRBV28 and J usage is TRBJ1-1; TRBD1 agrees at 7 bases. J gave up 7 bases and V 6 bases, and 20 bases lay outside the gene matches. CDR3 length: 17 amino acids. CDR1 is MDHEN and CDR2 is SYDVKM in the germline V gene. DNA for the CDR3: TGTGCCAGCAGCATCCATGGACAGGCTTCTTCTAGCGGTGAAGCTTTCTTT. Residues: CASSIHGQASSSGEAFF.

Comment on this clonotype: It is likely a read error: a sequence one base away is far more abundant. CDR3 in DNA: TGTGCCAGCGGCCAAGGACTAGCGGGAGGGCCACGGGGAGAGCAGTACTTC. Amino acid sequence: CASGQGLAGGPRGEQYF. The chain employs TRBV11-2 and TRBJ2-7, with 15 bases fitting TRBD2. Losses at the gene ends were 8 bases for V and 7 bases for J; bases not matched to a gene: 15. The germline CDR1 and CDR2 sequences are SGHAT and FQNNGV. The CDR3 extends over 17 amino acids.

V and J are TRBV7-9 and TRBJ2-1, with a possible D match to TRBD2 (5 bases). The CDR3 has 16 residues. Germline-derived CDR1 and CDR2 are SEHNR and FQNEAQ (reference sequence). Trimming removed 1 base at V and 2 bases at J, with 12 bases between. CDR3 protein: CASSLEGGYTYNEQFF. CDR3 sequence (DNA): TGTGCCAGCAGCTTAGAGGGCGGGTACACCTACAATGAGCAGTTCTTC. The full variable domain, its missing parts supplied by reference TRBV7-9 and TRBJ2-1, is DTGVSQNPRHKITKRGQNVTFRCDPISEHNRLYWYRQTLGQGPEFLTYFQNEAQLEKSRLLSDRFSAERPKGSFSTLEIQRTEQGDSAMYLCASSLEGGYTYNEQFFGPGTRLTVL.

This sequence joins TRBV9 and TRBJ2-3, with a weak D call TRBD2 (6 bases). V lost 6 bases and J 1 base, leaving 21 bases between the germline ends. The CDR3 spans 17 residues. Germline CDR1 reads SGDLS; CDR2 reads YYNGEE. The CDR3 loop reads CASNAKGSGGGTDTQYF. The DNA for the CDR3 is TGTGCCAGCAACGCAAAGGGATCCGGCGGGGGCACAGATACGCAGTATTTT. Together with reference TRBV9 and TRBJ2-3, the CDR3 gives the full variable domain: DSGVTQTPKHLITATGQRVTLRCSPRSGDLSVYWYQQSLDQGLQFLIQYYNGEERAKGNILERFSAQQFPDLHSELNLSSLELGDSALYFCASNAKGSGGGTDTQYFGPGTRLTVL.

This clonotype was seen only a few times. The chain joins TRBV2 to TRBJ2-2; TRBD2 agrees at 9 bases. The CDR3 totals 14 residues. Losses at the gene ends were 8 bases for V and 6 bases for J; bases not matched to a gene: 7. Looked up from germline, CDR1 is SNHLY and CDR2 is FYNNEI. The CDR3 reads CASVGSGSPGELFF. In nucleotides, the CDR3 is TGTGCCAGCGTTGGTAGCGGGAGCCCCGGGGAGCTGTTTTTT.

This chain uses TRBV21-1 with TRBJ2-2; the D call in the table, TRBD1, was not verified against the DNA. TRBV21-1 is a recognized pseudogene. The CDR3 has 17 amino acids. CDR3 sequence: CASSKGTYRVNTGELFF. CDR3 DNA sequence: TGTGCCAGCAGCAAAGGGACCTACAGGGTGAACACCGGGGAGCTGTTTTTT.

V usage is TRBV14 and J usage is TRBJ1-6; D unresolved. The CDR3 has 17 residues. The germline gives CDR1 SGHDN, CDR2 FVKESK. Trimming shortened V by 2 bases and J by 7 bases, and 18 bases separated the two germline ends. CDR3: CASSQIPSLTTNSPLHF. CDR3 nucleotides: TGTGCCAGCAGCCAAATTCCGTCCCTGACTACGAATTCACCCCTCCACTTT.